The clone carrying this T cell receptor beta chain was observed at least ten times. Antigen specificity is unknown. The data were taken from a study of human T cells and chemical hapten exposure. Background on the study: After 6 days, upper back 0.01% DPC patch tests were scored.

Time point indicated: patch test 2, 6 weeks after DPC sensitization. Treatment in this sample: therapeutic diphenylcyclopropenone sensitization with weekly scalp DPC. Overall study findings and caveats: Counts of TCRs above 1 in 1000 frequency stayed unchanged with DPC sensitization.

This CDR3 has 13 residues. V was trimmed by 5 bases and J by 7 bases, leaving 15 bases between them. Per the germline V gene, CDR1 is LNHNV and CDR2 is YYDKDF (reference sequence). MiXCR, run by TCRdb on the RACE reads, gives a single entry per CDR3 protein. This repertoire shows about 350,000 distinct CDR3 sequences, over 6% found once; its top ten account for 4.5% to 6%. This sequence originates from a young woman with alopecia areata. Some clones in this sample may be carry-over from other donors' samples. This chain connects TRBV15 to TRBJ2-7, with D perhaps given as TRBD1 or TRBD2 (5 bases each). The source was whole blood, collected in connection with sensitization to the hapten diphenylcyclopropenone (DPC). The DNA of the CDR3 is TGTGCCACCAGCGGGGGAGTTTCTCGAGAGCAGTACTTC. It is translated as CATSGGVSREQYF.